What follows are 27 T cell receptor beta chains derived from one specimen sequenced in a study of blood T cell repertoires in COVID-19. Generated by immunoSEQ multiplex PCR, the TCRdb table keeps only in-frame clones and is missing some. The data show under 150,000 clones, about 80% seen once. Sequenced material: PBMCs or T cells enriched from blood (not recorded which). The receptors stem from a man aged 40-49 years with acute COVID-19.

This clone has only a few counts. This chain joins TRBV19 and TRBJ1-4; unclear D gene. This CDR3 contains 16 residues. V lost 1 base, J lost 0 bases, and 9 bases lay in between. CDR1 is LNHDA and CDR2 is SQIVND in the germline V gene (reference sequence). The CDR3 DNA sequence: TGTGCCAGTAGTATAGGATCGGGAGCAACTAATGAAAAACTGTTTTTT. Amino acids: CASSIGSGATNEKLFF. The full variable domain, completed using reference TRBV19 and TRBJ1-4, is DGGITQSPKYLFRKEGQNVTLSCEQNLNHDAMYWYRQDPGQGLRLIYYSQIVNDFQKGDIAEGYSVSREKKESFPLTVTSAQKNPTAFYLCASSIGSGATNEKLFFGSGTQLSVL.

The chain joins TRBV18 to TRBJ2-5; D is unresolved. The CDR3 contains 13 residues. Germline loops: CDR1 KGHSH, CDR2 LQKENI. Trimming pared 0 bases from V and 5 bases from J, leaving 7 bases between. The CDR3: CASSPPSQETQYF. CDR3 bases: TGTGCCAGCTCACCACCCTCCCAGGAGACCCAGTACTTC.

The chain couples TRBV10-3 to TRBJ2-7, with 7 bases identical to TRBD1. CDR1 is ENHRY, CDR2 SYGVKD, per germline. This CDR3 region has 18 residues. J was trimmed by 1 base and V by 0 bases; bases with no gene match: 12. In nucleotides, the CDR3 is TGTGCCATCAGTGAGTCGAGAGTAACGTCAGGGGGTTCCTACGAGCAGTACTTC. This sequence encodes CAISESRVTSGGSYEQYF.

The chain joins TRBV12-3 or TRBV12-4 to TRBJ1-1, with D maybe TRBD1 (6 bases). There are 13 residues in the CDR3. V was shortened by 6 bases and J by 6 bases, with 14 bases between the two germline ends. CDR3 nucleotide sequence: TGTGCCAGCAGAGTGACAGGACGCGCTGAAGCTTTCTTT. It encodes CASRVTGRAEAFF.

The chain links TRBV6-5 to TRBJ1-2, with D maybe TRBD1 (6 bases). The CDR3 spans 13 residues. V was cut by 5 bases and J by 6 bases, with 13 bases left in between. From germline, CDR1 is MNHEY and CDR2 SVGAGI. The CDR3 DNA is TGTGCCAGCAGTCCCACAGGGAATCATGGCTACACCTTC. Protein: CASSPTGNHGYTF.

The chain employs TRBV7-6 and TRBJ2-7; no reliable D call. The V and J ends lost 0 bases and 0 bases respectively, with 12 bases between them. Germline V gene sequence: CDR1 SGHVS, CDR2 FNYEAQ. This CDR3 is 16 amino acids long. For the CDR3, the DNA is TGTGCCAGCAGCTTAGCGCCGGCGGTAGACTCCTACGAGCAGTACTTC. It encodes CASSLAPAVDSYEQYF.

The chain carries TRBV24-1 and TRBJ2-3, with 7 bases identical to TRBD2. The CDR3 is 14 residues long. The germline V gene has CDR1 KGHDR and CDR2 SFDVKD. Unmatched junction bases numbered 4, after V lost 4 bases and J lost 4 bases. The CDR3 nucleotides read TGTGCCACCAGTGAGAGCGGGGTTTCAGATACGCAGTATTTT. Encoded protein: CATSESGVSDTQYF.

V usage is TRBV7-9 and J usage is TRBJ2-3; the match to TRBD2 covers 8 bases. V lost 3 bases, J lost 2 bases, and 7 bases stayed unmatched. The CDR3 totals 16 residues. Germline assignment: CDR1 SEHNR and CDR2 FQNEAQ (reference sequence). CDR3 sequence: CASSLGLVPITDTQYF. CDR3 nucleotide sequence: TGTGCCAGCAGCTTGGGACTAGTTCCTATCACAGATACGCAGTATTTT.

This chain joins TRBV3-1 (or the pseudogene TRBV3-2) and TRBJ1-1, with 11 bases aligning to TRBD1. The germline gives CDR1 LGHDT, CDR2 YNNKEL (reference sequence). The CDR3 length is 13 residues. V lost 4 bases and J lost 6; bases outside the gene matches: 1. This CDR3 is CASSRGQGAEAFF. Here the CDR3 DNA reads TGTGCCAGCAGCCGGGGACAGGGGGCTGAAGCTTTCTTT.

The CDR3 loop is CASSLWRRVRGYTF. The CDR3 coding sequence is TGTGCCAGCAGCCTATGGCGGAGGGTGCGGGGCTACACCTTC. The chain has TRBV21-1 and TRBJ1-2. TRBV21-1 is deemed a pseudogene. The CDR3 consists of 14 residues.

The chain uses TRBV7-9 and TRBJ2-5; 11 nucleotides align to TRBD2. J gave up 2 bases and V 2 bases, and 1 base lay outside the gene matches. The CDR3 spans 15 residues. Germline V gene data show CDR1 as SEHNR and CDR2 as FQNEAQ (reference sequence). Here the CDR3 reads CASSLPSGGQETQYF. The CDR3 DNA is TGTGCCAGCAGCTTACCTAGCGGGGGGCAAGAGACCCAGTACTTC.

The rearrangement links TRBV7-9 to TRBJ1-2; D gene uncertain. The CDR3 contains 14 residues. Deletions cut 3 bases from V and 2 bases from J, with 10 bases between. CDR1 and CDR2 from the germline V gene are SEHNR and FQNEAQ (reference sequence). The CDR3 loop reads CASSFGTENYGYTF. The CDR3 DNA is TGTGCCAGCAGCTTTGGAACAGAAAACTATGGCTACACCTTC.

This chain joins TRBV5-6 and TRBJ2-1, with D tentatively TRBD2 (5 bases). Trimming left V 2 bases short and J 13 bases short, with 13 bases between. CDR1 and CDR2 (germline): SGHDT, YYEEEE. CDR3 length equals 12 residues. The DNA of the CDR3 is TGTGCCAGCAGCTTAACGGAGGAGATCCAGTTCTTC. Protein product: CASSLTEEIQFF.

The sample holds one count of this clone. The V call is TRBV5-1, the J call TRBJ2-6; 7 bases fit TRBD1. In germline, CDR1 is SGHRS, CDR2 YFSETQ. Unmatched junction bases numbered 9, after V lost 5 bases and J lost 4 bases. There are 16 residues in the CDR3. The CDR3 is CASRRTGLIGANVLTF. The CDR3 bases are TGCGCCAGCAGACGGACAGGCTTGATCGGGGCCAACGTCCTGACTTTC.

The rearrangement uses TRBV6-5 and TRBJ1-1, with TRBD1 matching 7 bases. The CDR3 loop spans 14 amino acids. Germline lookup yields CDR1 MNHEY and CDR2 SVGAGI. With V trimmed by 4 bases and J by 5 bases, 7 bases remained unmatched. The CDR3: CASSSPQGWTEAFF. In DNA, the CDR3 is TGTGCCAGCAGTTCCCCACAGGGGTGGACTGAAGCTTTCTTT.

This clone was counted between two and nine times. The chain couples TRBV5-1 to TRBJ1-1, with D perhaps matching TRBD1 (6 bases). The germline V and J ends were trimmed by 2 bases and 3 bases, with 14 bases remaining between them. This CDR3 is 15 amino acids long. The germline CDR1 and CDR2 sequences are SGHRS and YFSETQ. The DNA of the CDR3 is TGCGCCAGCAGCTTCACAGGGTCTTGGGACACTGAAGCTTTCTTT. Protein: CASSFTGSWDTEAFF.

V usage is TRBV30 and J usage is TRBJ1-5; a weak D match, TRBD1 (5 bases). V was trimmed by 4 bases and J by 0 bases, leaving 10 bases between them. Germline V CDR1 and CDR2: GTSNPN, SVGIG (reference sequence). The CDR3 extends over 14 amino acids. Here the CDR3 reads CAWTRQNSNQPQHF. As DNA, the CDR3 is TGTGCCTGGACTCGACAGAATAGCAATCAGCCCCAGCATTTT.

The chain uses TRBV11-2 and TRBJ1-5; TRBD1 is a possible D gene (5 bases). The germline V gene has CDR1 SGHAT and CDR2 FQNNGV. V was cut by 2 bases and J by 6 bases, with 11 bases left in between. The CDR3 has 14 amino acids. The CDR3 here is CASSLTGGVQPQHF. The CDR3 DNA follows: TGTGCCAGCAGCTTAACAGGTGGGGTTCAGCCCCAGCATTTT.

The chain links TRBV10-1 to TRBJ1-1, with 7 bases fitting TRBD1. The CDR3 loop spans 14 amino acids. Germline CDR1 is WNHNN and CDR2 is SYGVQD (reference sequence). The V segment lost 5 bases and the J segment 1 base; nucleotides outside the gene matches: 4. CDR3: CASSSRQGNTEAFF. DNA of the CDR3: TGCGCCAGCAGTTCCCGACAGGGGAACACTGAAGCTTTCTTT.

The chain links TRBV5-6 to TRBJ1-2; maybe TRBD1 (6 bases). Germline assignment: CDR1 SGHDT and CDR2 YYEEEE. The CDR3 extends over 14 amino acids. The V and J ends lost 4 bases and 4 bases respectively, with 14 bases between them. CDR3 sequence (DNA): TGTGCCAGCAGCCCGGGACAAAATATCTATGGCTACACCTTC. This gives the protein CASSPGQNIYGYTF. Supplemented by reference TRBV5-6 and TRBJ1-2, the full variable domain reads DAGVTQSPTHLIKTRGQQVTLRCSPKSGHDTVSWYQQALGQGPQFIFQYYEEEERQRGNFPDRFSGHQFPNYSSELNVNALLLGDSALYLCASSPGQNIYGYTFGSGTRLTVV.

This chain uses TRBV7-2 with TRBJ2-3; 8 nucleotides match TRBD2. Germline assignment: CDR1 SGHTA and CDR2 FQGNSA. The length of the CDR3 is 19 residues. J lost 0 bases, V lost 5 bases, and 16 bases had no gene match. CDR3 in amino acids: CASSPSLAVSPDSTDTQYF. In DNA, the CDR3 is TGTGCCAGCAGCCCATCACTAGCGGTAAGCCCAGATAGCACAGATACGCAGTATTTT.

The chain has TRBV6-6 and TRBJ1-2; TRBD1 agrees at 8 bases. CDR3 length: 16 amino acids. Per the germline V gene, CDR1 is MNHNY and CDR2 is SVGAGI (reference sequence). The junction had 6 bases not matched to a gene; V was cut back by 0 bases and J by 3 bases. DNA for the CDR3: TGTGCCAGCAGTTACTCGGCAGGGGGCTACGACTATGGCTACACCTTC. It translates to CASSYSAGGYDYGYTF.

The chain couples TRBV5-1 to TRBJ2-2; tentatively, D is TRBD1 (5 bases). The CDR3 spans 17 residues. Germline CDR1 is SGHRS and CDR2 is YFSETQ. Trimming left V 0 bases short and J 1 base short, with 13 bases between. The CDR3 region has the DNA TGCGCCAGCAGCTTGGCCTCTACAGGCCGGAACACCGGGGAGCTGTTTTTT. Protein: CASSLASTGRNTGELFF.

This chain uses TRBV5-1 with TRBJ2-3, with D hard to call. Germline CDR1 SGHRS, CDR2 YFSETQ. Deletions cut 0 bases from V and 0 bases from J, with 5 bases between. The CDR3 is made up of 14 amino acids. The CDR3 region is CASSLAGSTDTQYF. CDR3 nucleotides: TGCGCCAGCAGCTTGGCCGGTAGCACAGATACGCAGTATTTT.

The chain joins TRBV24-1 to TRBJ2-5; D may be TRBD1 (5 bases). The V end was cut by 1 base, the J end by 1 base, with 9 bases between. This CDR3 region has 15 residues. Germline CDR1 and CDR2: KGHDR and SFDVKD. This CDR3 reads CATSDFGQGQETQYF. The CDR3 bases are TGTGCCACCAGTGATTTTGGGCAGGGCCAAGAGACCCAGTACTTC.

This rearrangement joins TRBV9 to TRBJ2-3; TRBD2 agrees at 7 bases. Germline loops: CDR1 SGDLS, CDR2 YYNGEE. The CDR3 loop spans 15 amino acids. The V gene end was trimmed by 4 bases and the J gene end by 4 bases; junction bases not matched to a gene: 9. The CDR3 nucleotides read TGTGCCAGCAGCCTCACTCGACTAGCATCAGATACGCAGTATTTT. Its translation is CASSLTRLASDTQYF.

The table lists this clone with a count of one. The CDR3 region is CASSATGDGYTF. As DNA, the CDR3 is TGTGCCAGCAGCGCAACAGGGGATGGCTACACCTTC. This chain connects TRBV9 to TRBJ1-2; TRBD1 agrees at 7 bases. The CDR3 has 12 residues. V trimming: 3 bases; J trimming: 6 bases; junction bases outside the gene matches: 2. Germline V gives CDR1 SGDLS, CDR2 YYNGEE. The whole variable domain, remainder taken from reference TRBV9 and TRBJ1-2, is DSGVTQTPKHLITATGQRVTLRCSPRSGDLSVYWYQQSLDQGLQFLIQYYNGEERAKGNILERFSAQQFPDLHSELNLSSLELGDSALYFCASSATGDGYTFGSGTRLTVV.